The sequence of this T cell receptor (beta chain) was determined in a study of shared clonotypes between healthy human individuals. Study-level background: Every donor yielded three CD4 naive, three CD4 memory, two CD8 naive and one CD8 memory plate. Study-wide results and caveats: The sampled material consisted only of blood, and tissue repertoires are likely to differ.

In the case of this clone: Its target is unknown.

CDR1 and CDR2 from the germline V gene are MDHEN and SYDVKM. Trimming at V came to 9 bases and at J to 5 bases, leaving 10 bases not matched to a gene. CDR3 length: 15 amino acids. Deep level was the assay's run setting. Each sorted subset replicate got 200 ng genomic DNA, 30,000 or so genomes. Sequenced by immunoSEQ multiplex PCR; TCRdb stores in-frame clones only, minus some. The sample lists roughly 2,300,000 clones; 92% were seen once. The rearrangement links TRBV28 to TRBJ2-7; 13 bases are shared with TRBD2. The sample taken for sequencing was naive CD4+ T cells from PBMCs. Subset reported: CD45RA+ positively selected. This sequence was found in a man between 18 and 35 years old in good health. Some clones in this sample may be carry-over from other donors' samples. As DNA, the CDR3 is TGTGCCAGTGAACCCCTAGGACTAGCGGGAGACGAGCAGTACTTC. Its translation: CASEPLGLAGDEQYF.